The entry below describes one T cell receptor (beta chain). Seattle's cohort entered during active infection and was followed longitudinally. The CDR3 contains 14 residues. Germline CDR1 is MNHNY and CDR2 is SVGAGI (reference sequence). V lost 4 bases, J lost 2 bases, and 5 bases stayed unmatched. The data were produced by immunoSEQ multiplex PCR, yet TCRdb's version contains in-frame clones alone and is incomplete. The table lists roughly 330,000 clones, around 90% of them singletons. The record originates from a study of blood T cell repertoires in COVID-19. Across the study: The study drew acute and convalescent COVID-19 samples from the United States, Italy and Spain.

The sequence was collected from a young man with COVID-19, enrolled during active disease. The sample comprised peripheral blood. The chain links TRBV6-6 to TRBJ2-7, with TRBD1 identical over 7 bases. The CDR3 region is CASSSSDRAYEQYF. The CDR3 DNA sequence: TGTGCCAGCAGTTCCTCCGACAGGGCCTACGAGCAGTACTTC.